The rows below give T cell receptor beta chains drawn from one sample of a study of blood T cell repertoires in COVID-19. Only in-frame clones appear in the TCRdb table, and some are missing; sequencing was by immunoSEQ multiplex PCR. Of 70,000 to 80,000 clones listed, about 90% are singletons. The material sequenced was peripheral blood. The receptors were sampled from a human donor in a cohort sampled during active COVID-19. Each CDR3 is given with its conserved first and last residue. D genes are given only for firm matches. For some rows the clone size is stated as once, few or many, or as a class when expanded; others skip it.

>TRBV5-4|15|.|.|TRBJ2-1
CASSFSGDSYNEQFF
TGTGCCAGCAGCTTTTCGGGGGACTCCTACAATGAGCAGTTCTTC
>TRBV3-1/TRBV3-2|14|once|TRBD1|TRBJ1-5
CASSADRGNQPQHF
TGTGCCAGCAGCGCGGACAGGGGAAATCAGCCCCAGCATTTT
>TRBV6-6|15|.|TRBD1|TRBJ1-2
CASSYSGQGLYGYTF
TGTGCCAGCAGTTACTCAGGACAGGGACTCTATGGCTACACCTTC
>TRBV5-8|14|.|.|TRBJ2-5
CASSLNQAQRTQYF
TGTGCCAGCAGCTTAAATCAAGCCCAACGGACCCAGTACTTC
>TRBV5-1|14|.|.|TRBJ1-5
CASSDPGSNQPQHF
TGCGCCAGCAGCGACCCCGGGAGCAATCAGCCCCAGCATTTT
>TRBV27|14|.|.|TRBJ2-3
CASTPGGSTDTQYF
TGTGCCAGCACCCCTGGGGGGAGCACAGATACGCAGTATTTT
>TRBV6-1|15|.|.|TRBJ1-3
CASSEAEGAGNTIYF
TGTGCCAGCAGTGAAGCAGAGGGGGCTGGAAACACCATATATTTT
>TRBV3-1/TRBV3-2|18|few|TRBD1|TRBJ2-7
CASSLVKPRGQDSYEQYF
TGTGCCAGCAGCCTAGTAAAACCCCGGGGACAGGACTCCTACGAGCAGTACTTC
>TRBV7-6|15|few|.|TRBJ1-3
CASSSRDRSGNTIYF
TGTGCCAGCAGCTCGCGGGATAGGTCCGGAAACACCATATATTTT
>TRBV28|13|.|TRBD1|TRBJ2-7
CASSYRQGYEQYF
TGTGCCAGCTCTTATCGACAGGGCTACGAGCAGTACTTC
>TRBV6-5|14|.|TRBD1|TRBJ2-7
CASSYLQGAIEQYF
TGTGCCAGCAGTTATCTACAGGGGGCCATCGAGCAGTACTTC
>TRBV5-6|14|.|.|TRBJ1-5
CASSLTRSNQPQHF
TGTGCCAGCAGCTTGACGCGTAGCAATCAGCCCCAGCATTTT
>TRBV6-6|14|.|TRBD1|TRBJ1-1
CASSRTGTNTEAFF
TGTGCCAGCAGCAGGACAGGGACGAACACTGAAGCTTTCTTT
>TRBV5-6|15|.|TRBD1|TRBJ1-6
CASSYVDRENSPLHF
TGTGCCAGCAGCTATGTTGACAGGGAGAATTCACCCCTCCACTTT
>TRBV2|15|.|TRBD1|TRBJ1-4
CASREGTAGGYKLFF
TGTGCCAGCAGGGAGGGGACAGCGGGAGGGTATAAACTGTTTTTT
>TRBV19|14|few|TRBD1|TRBJ1-5
CASSMEGAGQPQHF
TGTGCCAGTAGTATGGAGGGGGCCGGTCAGCCCCAGCATTTT
>TRBV30|16|.|TRBD1|TRBJ1-2
CAWSNAGTGTYYGYTF
TGTGCCTGGAGCAACGCCGGGACAGGGACATACTATGGCTACACCTTC
>TRBV14|13|.|TRBD1|TRBJ1-2
CASSPDRARGYTF
TGTGCCAGCAGCCCGGACAGGGCGCGGGGCTACACCTTC
>TRBV27|15|.|TRBD2|TRBJ2-3
CASSSGTTRFDTQYF
TGTGCCAGCAGTTCCGGGACTACGAGGTTTGATACGCAGTATTTT
>TRBV12-5|16|.|.|TRBJ2-6
CASGLVRGPGANVLTF
TGTGCTAGTGGTTTGGTCAGGGGACCTGGGGCCAACGTCCTGACTTTC
>TRBV19|15|.|TRBD1|TRBJ2-7
CASSVDRGSLGEQYF
TGTGCCAGTAGTGTGGACAGGGGGTCGCTGGGAGAGCAGTACTTC
>TRBV29-1|15|.|TRBD1|TRBJ2-5
CSVESGQGLAETQYF
TGCAGCGTTGAATCGGGACAGGGACTCGCGGAGACCCAGTACTTC
>TRBV4-1|17|once|TRBD1|TRBJ1-1
CASSQNPGTVKNTEAFF
TGCGCCAGCAGCCAGAATCCCGGGACAGTTAAGAACACTGAAGCTTTCTTT
>TRBV5-6|15|.|TRBD1|TRBJ1-6
CASSSTGTGASPLYF
TGTGCCAGCAGCTCCACCGGGACAGGGGCTTCACCCCTCTACTTT
>TRBV29-1|14|once|.|TRBJ2-5
CSVGSIGNSETQYF
TGCAGCGTCGGCAGCATCGGGAATTCGGAGACCCAGTACTTC
>TRBV11-2|15|.|.|TRBJ2-2
CASSFQTTNTGELFF
TGTGCCAGCAGCTTCCAAACAACGAACACCGGGGAGCTGTTTTTT
>TRBV2|14|.|.|TRBJ1-5
CASTGGLSNQPQHF
TGTGCCAGCACGGGGGGGCTCAGCAATCAGCCCCAGCATTTT
>TRBV5-1|18|.|.|TRBJ2-2
CASSRGLVIASNTGELFF
TGCGCCAGCAGCCGGGGACTCGTGATCGCGTCGAACACCGGGGAGCTGTTTTTT
>TRBV6-5|14|.|.|TRBJ1-1
CASSYARGNTEAFF
TGTGCCAGCAGTTACGCTCGAGGGAACACTGAAGCTTTCTTT
>TRBV25-1|14|.|.|TRBJ1-1
CASSHRVPDTEAFF
TGTGCCAGCAGTCACAGGGTTCCGGACACTGAAGCTTTCTTT
>TRBV24-1|16|.|TRBD1|TRBJ2-1
CATSDLRTGGLGEQFF
TGTGCCACCAGTGATTTGAGGACAGGGGGGTTAGGGGAGCAGTTCTTC
>TRBV2|15|.|TRBD1|TRBJ2-2
CASRADRVPGGELFF
TGTGCCAGCAGGGCAGACAGGGTTCCAGGCGGGGAGCTGTTTTTT
>TRBV7-2|15|.|.|TRBJ2-2
CASSLLGQNTGELFF
TGTGCCAGCAGCTTACTCGGACAAAACACCGGGGAGCTGTTTTTT
>TRBV29-1|13|.|.|TRBJ1-1
CSVLTTMNTEAFF
TGCAGCGTCCTGACAACAATGAACACTGAAGCTTTCTTT
>TRBV5-5|16|.|.|TRBJ1-6
CASRLPGGRARSPLHF
TGTGCCAGCCGCTTGCCGGGGGGGAGGGCTAGATCACCCCTCCACTTT
>TRBV4-3|13|.|.|TRBJ2-3
CASSQEAADTQYF
TGCGCCAGCAGCCAGGAGGCGGCAGATACGCAGTATTTT
>TRBV30|17|.|.|TRBJ1-3
CAWSAISRAAPGNTIYF
TGTGCCTGGAGTGCCATTTCGCGGGCAGCTCCTGGAAACACCATATATTTT
>TRBV30|11|once|TRBD1|TRBJ1-1
CAWSVPGGAFF
TGTGCCTGGAGTGTCCCAGGGGGGGCTTTCTTT
>TRBV5-5|17|.|TRBD1|TRBJ2-2
CASSLEDRVVNTGELFF
TGTGCCAGCAGCTTGGAGGACAGGGTGGTGAACACCGGGGAGCTGTTTTTT
>TRBV5-4|15|.|.|TRBJ1-3
CASSLRGTSGNTIYF
TGTGCCAGCAGCTTGCGGGGGACGTCTGGAAACACCATATATTTT
>TRBV6-5|11|.|.|TRBJ1-1
CASGRDTEAFF
TGTGCCAGTGGCAGGGACACTGAAGCTTTCTTT
>TRBV28|13|.|.|TRBJ1-6
CASSDSYNSPLHF
TGTGCCAGCAGTGACAGTTATAATTCACCCCTCCACTTT
>TRBV19|14|.|.|TRBJ1-4
CASTESGANEKLFF
TGTGCCAGTACCGAGAGCGGGGCTAATGAAAAACTGTTTTTT
>TRBV15|13|.|.|TRBJ2-3
CAGRRASTDTQYF
TGTGCTGGGAGGCGCGCTAGCACAGATACGCAGTATTTT
>TRBV9|14|.|.|TRBJ1-4
CASSGRLSNEKLFF
TGTGCCAGCAGCGGGAGACTAAGTAATGAAAAACTGTTTTTT
>TRBV7-8|19|.|TRBD2|TRBJ2-1
CASSFLGLAGGTSYNEQFF
TGTGCCAGCAGCTTTCTGGGACTAGCGGGGGGCACATCCTACAATGAGCAGTTCTTC
>TRBV29-1|12|.|.|TRBJ2-5
CSVSSQGETQYF
TGCAGCGTTTCCTCACAGGGAGAGACCCAGTACTTC
>TRBV7-7|14|.|.|TRBJ2-1
CASSLSPSSDEQFF
TGTGCCAGCAGCTTAAGTCCTAGCAGCGATGAGCAGTTCTTC
>TRBV5-5|14|once|TRBD1|TRBJ1-3
CASSFDRGRNTIYF
TGTGCCAGCAGCTTTGACAGGGGACGAAACACCATATATTTT
>TRBV6-5|15|.|.|TRBJ2-3
CASSSSSAGADTQYF
TGTGCCAGCAGTTCATCTAGCGCGGGTGCAGATACGCAGTATTTT
>TRBV29-1|14|once|.|TRBJ1-5
CSVERRYSNQPQHF
TGCAGCGTTGAGCGGAGGTATAGCAATCAGCCCCAGCATTTT
>TRBV6-5|15|.|.|TRBJ1-1
CASSYGTGRRTEAFF
TGTGCCAGCAGTTACGGCACAGGGAGAAGGACTGAAGCTTTCTTT
>TRBV6-2/TRBV6-3|11|.|.|TRBJ2-7
CASSYSREQYF
TGTGCCAGCAGTTATTCCAGGGAGCAGTACTTC